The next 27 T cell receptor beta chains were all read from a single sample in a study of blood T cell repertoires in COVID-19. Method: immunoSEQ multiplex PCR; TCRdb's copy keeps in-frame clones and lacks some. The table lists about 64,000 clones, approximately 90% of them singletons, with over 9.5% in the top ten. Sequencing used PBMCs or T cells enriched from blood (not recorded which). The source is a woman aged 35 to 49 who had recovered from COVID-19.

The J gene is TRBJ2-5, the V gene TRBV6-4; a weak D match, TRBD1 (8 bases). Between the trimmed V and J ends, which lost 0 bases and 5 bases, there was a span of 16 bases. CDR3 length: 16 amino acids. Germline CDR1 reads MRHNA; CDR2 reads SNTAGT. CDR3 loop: CASSDSTSGDRETQYF. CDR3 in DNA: TGTGCCAGCAGTGACTCGACCAGCGGGGACAGGGAGACCCAGTACTTC.

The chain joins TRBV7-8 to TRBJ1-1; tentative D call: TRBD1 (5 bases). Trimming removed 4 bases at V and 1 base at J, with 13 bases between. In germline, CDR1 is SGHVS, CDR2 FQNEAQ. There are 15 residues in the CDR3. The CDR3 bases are TGTGCCAGCAGCTCCCTTTTGACAGCGAACACTGAAGCTTTCTTT. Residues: CASSSLLTANTEAFF.

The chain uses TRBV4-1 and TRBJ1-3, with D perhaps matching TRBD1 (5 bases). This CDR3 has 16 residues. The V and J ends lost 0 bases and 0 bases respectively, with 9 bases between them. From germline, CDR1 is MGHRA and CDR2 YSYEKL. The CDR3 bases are TGCGCCAGCAGCCAAGATTCCGACAGCTCTGGAAACACCATATATTTT. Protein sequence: CASSQDSDSSGNTIYF.

The CDR3 sequence: CASSGLAYRGKDRYGYTF. Written as DNA, the CDR3 is TGTGCCAGCAGCGGACTGGCCTACAGGGGGAAAGACCGATATGGCTACACCTTC. The rearrangement uses TRBV11-2 and TRBJ1-2; 8 positions agree with TRBD1. Per germline, CDR1 SGHAT and CDR2 FQNNGV. The CDR3 contains 18 residues. The trim removed 5 bases at V and 5 bases at J, leaving 19 bases unmatched.

For the CDR3, the DNA is TGTGCCAGCAGCTGGACCAGGGAATGGCCCCAGCATTTT. Protein product: CASSWTREWPQHF. The chain combines TRBV21-1 with TRBJ1-5; the table assigns TRBD1, which was not confirmed against the DNA. TRBV21-1 is flagged as a pseudogene. The CDR3 length is 13 residues.

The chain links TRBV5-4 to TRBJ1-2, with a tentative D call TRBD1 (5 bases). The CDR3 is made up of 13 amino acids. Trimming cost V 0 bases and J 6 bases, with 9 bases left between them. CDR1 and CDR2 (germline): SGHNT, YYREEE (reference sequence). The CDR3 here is CASSLGAGNGYTF. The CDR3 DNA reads TGTGCCAGCAGCTTGGGGGCAGGGAATGGCTACACCTTC.

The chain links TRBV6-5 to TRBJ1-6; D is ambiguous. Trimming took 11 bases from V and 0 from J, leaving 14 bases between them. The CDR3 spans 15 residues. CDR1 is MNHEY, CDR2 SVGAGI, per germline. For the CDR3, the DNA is TGTGCCTCCCGATTCGAGAGCTCCTATAATTCACCCCTCCACTTT. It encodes CASRFESSYNSPLHF.

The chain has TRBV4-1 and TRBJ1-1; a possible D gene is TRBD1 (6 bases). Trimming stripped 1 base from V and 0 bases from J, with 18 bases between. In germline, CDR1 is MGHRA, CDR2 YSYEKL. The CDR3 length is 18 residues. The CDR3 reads CASSQGEEDRLMNTEAFF. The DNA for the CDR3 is TGCGCCAGCAGCCAAGGCGAAGAAGACAGGTTAATGAACACTGAAGCTTTCTTT.

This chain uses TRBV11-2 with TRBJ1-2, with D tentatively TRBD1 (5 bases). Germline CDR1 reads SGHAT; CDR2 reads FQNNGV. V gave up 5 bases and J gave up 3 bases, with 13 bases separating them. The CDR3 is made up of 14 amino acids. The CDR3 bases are TGTGCCAGCAGCGCCGCGGGGGGTGACTATGGCTACACCTTC. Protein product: CASSAAGGDYGYTF.

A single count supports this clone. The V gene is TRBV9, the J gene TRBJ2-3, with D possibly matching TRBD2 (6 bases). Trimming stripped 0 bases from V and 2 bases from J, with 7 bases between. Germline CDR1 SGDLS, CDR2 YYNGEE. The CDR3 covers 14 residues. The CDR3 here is CASSVGLDTDTQYF. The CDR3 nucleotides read TGTGCCAGCAGCGTAGGACTAGACACAGATACGCAGTATTTT.

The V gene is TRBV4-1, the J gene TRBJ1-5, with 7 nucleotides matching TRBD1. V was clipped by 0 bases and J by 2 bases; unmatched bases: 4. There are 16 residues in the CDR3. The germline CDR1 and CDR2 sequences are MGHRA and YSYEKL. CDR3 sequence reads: CASSQEDTGGNQPQHF. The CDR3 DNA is TGCGCCAGCAGCCAAGAAGATACAGGGGGCAATCAGCCCCAGCATTTT.

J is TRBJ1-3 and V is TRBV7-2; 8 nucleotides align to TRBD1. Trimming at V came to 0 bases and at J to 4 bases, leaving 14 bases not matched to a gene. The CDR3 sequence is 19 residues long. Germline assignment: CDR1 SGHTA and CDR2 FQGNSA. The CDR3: CASSLAGLPDRVAGNTIYF. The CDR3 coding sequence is TGTGCCAGCAGCTTAGCGGGCCTACCGGACAGGGTAGCGGGAAACACCATATATTTT.

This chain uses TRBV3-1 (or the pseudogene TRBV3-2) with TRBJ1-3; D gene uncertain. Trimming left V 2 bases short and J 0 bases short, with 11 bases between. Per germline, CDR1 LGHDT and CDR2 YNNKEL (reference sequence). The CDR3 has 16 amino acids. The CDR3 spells CASSQQQPSSGNTIYF. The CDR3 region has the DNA TGTGCCAGCAGCCAACAACAGCCCAGCTCTGGAAACACCATATATTTT.

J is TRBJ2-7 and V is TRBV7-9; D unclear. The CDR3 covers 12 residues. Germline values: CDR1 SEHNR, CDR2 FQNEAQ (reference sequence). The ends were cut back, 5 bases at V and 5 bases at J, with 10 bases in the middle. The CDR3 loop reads CASSPERNEQYF. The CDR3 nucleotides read TGTGCCAGCAGCCCTGAGAGAAACGAGCAGTACTTC.

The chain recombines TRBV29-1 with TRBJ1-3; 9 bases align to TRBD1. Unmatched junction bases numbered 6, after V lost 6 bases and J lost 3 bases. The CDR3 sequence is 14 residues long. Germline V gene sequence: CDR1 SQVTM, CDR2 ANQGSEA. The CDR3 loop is CSVQRQGDGNTIYF. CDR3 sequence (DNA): TGCAGCGTCCAAAGACAGGGGGATGGAAACACCATATATTTT.

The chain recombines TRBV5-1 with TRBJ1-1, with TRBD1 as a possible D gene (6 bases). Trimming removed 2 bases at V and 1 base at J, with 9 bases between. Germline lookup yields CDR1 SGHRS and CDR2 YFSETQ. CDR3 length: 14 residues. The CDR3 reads CASSFTQGNTEAFF. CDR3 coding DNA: TGCGCCAGCAGCTTCACACAGGGGAACACTGAAGCTTTCTTT.

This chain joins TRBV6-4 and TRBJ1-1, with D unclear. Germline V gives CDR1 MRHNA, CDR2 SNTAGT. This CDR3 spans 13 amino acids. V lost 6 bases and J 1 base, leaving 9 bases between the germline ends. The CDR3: CASSATENTEAFF. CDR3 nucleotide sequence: TGTGCCAGCAGCGCCACAGAGAACACTGAAGCTTTCTTT.

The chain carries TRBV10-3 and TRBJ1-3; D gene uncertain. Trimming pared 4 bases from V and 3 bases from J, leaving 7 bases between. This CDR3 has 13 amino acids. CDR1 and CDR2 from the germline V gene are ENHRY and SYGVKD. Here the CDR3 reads CAISGGIGNTIYF. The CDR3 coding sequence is TGTGCCATCAGTGGAGGAATTGGAAACACCATATATTTT.

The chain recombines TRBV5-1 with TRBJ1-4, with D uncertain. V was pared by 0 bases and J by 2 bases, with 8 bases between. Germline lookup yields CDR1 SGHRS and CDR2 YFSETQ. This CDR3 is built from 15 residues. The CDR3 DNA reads TGCGCCAGCAGCTTGGAAGGGAGGACTAATGAAAAACTGTTTTTT. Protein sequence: CASSLEGRTNEKLFF.

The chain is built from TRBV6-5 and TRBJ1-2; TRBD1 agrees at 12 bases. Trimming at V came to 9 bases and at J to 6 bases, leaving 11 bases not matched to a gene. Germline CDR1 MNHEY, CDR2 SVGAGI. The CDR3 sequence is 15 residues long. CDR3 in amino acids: CASLPGTGGWNGYTF. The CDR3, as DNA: TGTGCCAGTCTTCCCGGGACAGGGGGCTGGAATGGCTACACCTTC.

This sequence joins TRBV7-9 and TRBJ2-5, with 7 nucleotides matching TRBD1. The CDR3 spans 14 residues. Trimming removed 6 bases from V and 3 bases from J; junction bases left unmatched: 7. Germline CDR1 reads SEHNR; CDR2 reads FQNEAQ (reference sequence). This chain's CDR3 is CASSSDRSKETQYF. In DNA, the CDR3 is TGTGCCAGCAGTTCGGACAGGTCGAAAGAGACCCAGTACTTC. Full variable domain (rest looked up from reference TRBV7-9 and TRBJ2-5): DTGVSQNPRHKITKRGQNVTFRCDPISEHNRLYWYRQTLGQGPEFLTYFQNEAQLEKSRLLSDRFSAERPKGSFSTLEIQRTEQGDSAMYLCASSSDRSKETQYFGPGTRLLVL.

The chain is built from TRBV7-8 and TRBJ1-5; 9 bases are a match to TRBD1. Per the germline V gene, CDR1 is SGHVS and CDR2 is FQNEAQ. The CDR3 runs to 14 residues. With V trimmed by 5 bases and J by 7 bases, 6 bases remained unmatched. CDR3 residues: CASSGTGGRQPQHF. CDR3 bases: TGTGCCAGCAGCGGAACAGGGGGCCGGCAGCCCCAGCATTTT.

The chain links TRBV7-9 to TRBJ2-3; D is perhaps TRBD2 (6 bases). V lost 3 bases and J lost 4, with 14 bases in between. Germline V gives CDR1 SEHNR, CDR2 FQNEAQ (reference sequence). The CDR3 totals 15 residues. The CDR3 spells CASSLGGSGADTQYF. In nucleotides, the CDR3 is TGTGCCAGCAGCTTGGGGGGTAGTGGGGCAGATACGCAGTATTTT.

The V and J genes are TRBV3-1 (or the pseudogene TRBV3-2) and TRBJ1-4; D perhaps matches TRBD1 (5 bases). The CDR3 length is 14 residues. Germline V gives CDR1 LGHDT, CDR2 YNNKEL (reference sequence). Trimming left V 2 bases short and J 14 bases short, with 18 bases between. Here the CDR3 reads CASSQLVPGVGLFF. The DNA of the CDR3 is TGTGCCAGCAGCCAACTAGTACCGGGGGTAGGCCTGTTTTTT.

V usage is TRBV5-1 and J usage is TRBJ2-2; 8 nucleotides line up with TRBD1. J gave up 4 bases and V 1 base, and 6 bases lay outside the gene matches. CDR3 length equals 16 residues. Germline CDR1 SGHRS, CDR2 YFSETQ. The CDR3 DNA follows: TGCGCCAGCAGCTTGTCCAGGGGGCCGGTCACCGGGGAGCTGTTTTTT. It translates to CASSLSRGPVTGELFF. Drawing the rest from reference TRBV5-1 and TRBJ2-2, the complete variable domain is KAGVTQTPRYLIKTRGQQVTLSCSPISGHRSVSWYQQTPGQGLQFLFEYFSETQRNKGNFPGRFSGRQFSNSRSEMNVSTLELGDSALYLCASSLSRGPVTGELFFGEGSRLTVL.

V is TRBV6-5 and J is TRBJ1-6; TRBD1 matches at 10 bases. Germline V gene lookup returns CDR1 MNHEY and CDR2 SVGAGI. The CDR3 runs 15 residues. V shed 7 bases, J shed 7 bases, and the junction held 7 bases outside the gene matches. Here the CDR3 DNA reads TGTGCCAGCACCATGGGGACAGGGGCAAATTCACCCCTCCACTTT. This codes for CASTMGTGANSPLHF.

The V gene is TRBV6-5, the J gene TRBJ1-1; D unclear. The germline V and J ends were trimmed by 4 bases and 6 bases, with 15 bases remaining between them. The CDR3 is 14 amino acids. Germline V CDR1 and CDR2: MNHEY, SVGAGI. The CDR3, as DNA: TGTGCCAGCAGTTTCGTAAGGAGCGGCTCTGAAGCTTTCTTT. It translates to CASSFVRSGSEAFF.